This TCR beta chain was identified during a study of OX40 agonist ivuxolimab in advanced cancers. At the level of the study: Ivuxolimab, an antibody acting as an agonist of OX40 (CD134), was used to treat patients.

Study findings and constraints: The study found among the lowest clonal expansion in partial responders at 0.1-3.0 mg/kg.

V shed 5 bases, J shed 5 bases, and the junction held 14 bases outside the gene matches. The CDR3 contains 16 residues. Per the germline V gene, CDR1 is SGHVS and CDR2 is FNYEAQ. A word on this clone: Its antigen is unidentified.

Sequenced by immunoSEQ multiplex PCR; TCRdb stores in-frame clones only, minus some. The table lists over 15,000 clones, about 76% of them singletons. This chain connects TRBV7-6 to TRBJ1-2; TRBD1 matches at 7 bases. The starting material was CD4+ or CD8+ T cells sorted from blood, obtained in a trial of the OX40 agonist ivuxolimab. The sequence was obtained from an adult with an advanced solid tumor such as melanoma, head and neck, liver or kidney cancer. As DNA, the CDR3 is TGTGCCAGCAGCCCACAGGGGAGAAACGCGTTTTATGGCTACACCTTC. This codes for CASSPQGRNAFYGYTF. Full variable domain (outside the CDR3, taken from reference TRBV7-6 and TRBJ1-2): GAGVSQSPRYKVTKRGQDVALRCDPISGHVSLYWYRQALGQGPEFLTYFNYEAQQDKSGLPNDRFSAERPEGSISTLTIQRTEQRDSAMYRCASSPQGRNAFYGYTFGSGTRLTVV.